This TCR beta chain was profiled in a study of regulatory T cells in long-lasting Graves disease. Whole-study findings and limits: Persistent disease preferred TRBV28, TRBJ1-2 and TRBJ2-5; new disease, TRBV20-1 and TRBJ2-1.

In building TCR beta libraries, iRepertoire HTBI primers were used together with Arm-PCR of CDR3 regions. TCRdb passed the multiplex PCR reads through MiXCR, listing each CDR3 protein once. The table lists about 350,000 distinct CDR3 sequences, 15% to 20% of them singletons, with roughly a fifth in the top ten. Germline CDR1 SGHRS, CDR2 YFSETQ. Trimming left V 4 bases short and J 7 bases short, with 18 bases between. The CDR3 totals 15 residues. At least ten counts were recorded for this clonotype. Its antigen remains unidentified. Time point in this sample: newly diagnosed GD, antithyroid drugs for less than 3 months. The TCR library was made from RNA extracted from PBMCs. This sample was also put to use in a study of T cells in Graves' hyperthyroidism and ophthalmopathy.

This TCR was sampled from a woman aged 18-30 years with Graves disease. The material was peripheral blood mononuclear cells (PBMCs), obtained at new diagnosis, from a patient treated with antithyroid drugs. The J gene is TRBJ2-1, the V gene TRBV5-1; D is possibly TRBD1 (6 bases). CDR3 sequence reads: CASSPPSLGANEQFF. The DNA of the CDR3 is TGCGCCAGCAGCCCTCCGTCGTTGGGGGCGAATGAGCAGTTCTTC.